One sample yielded the 31 T cell receptor beta chains listed below, sequenced in a study of T-cell reconstitution after alpha-beta-depleted transplantation in children. It was with unique molecular identifiers that the TCRbeta library was prepared. TCRdb itself ran the PCR reads through MiXCR, one entry per CDR3 protein. This table holds some 180,000 distinct CDR3 sequences, 6.6% found once. The sample was PBMCs, taken before TCRalphabeta/CD19-depleted stem cell transplant. The receptor set was obtained from a boy aged 2 to 10 with acute lymphoblastic leukemia, due to receive a stem cell transplant.

This clonotype was counted ten times or more. The genes are TRBV2 and TRBJ2-2; D is possibly TRBD2 (6 bases). Germline V gives CDR1 SNHLY, CDR2 FYNNEI. V was clipped by 11 bases and J by 4 bases, with 17 bases between them. The CDR3 runs to 14 residues. The CDR3 region has the DNA TGTGCCTCCAGCGGGCCTGGGAGCACCGGGGAGCTGTTTTTT. This gives the protein CASSGPGSTGELFF.

In its sample, this clonotype was seen many times. V usage is TRBV28 and J usage is TRBJ2-1, with D unresolved. This CDR3 has 14 amino acids. In germline, CDR1 is MDHEN, CDR2 SYDVKM. The germline V and J ends were trimmed by 6 bases and 8 bases, with 17 bases remaining between them. CDR3 sequence: CASSDLTALDEQFF. Here the CDR3 DNA reads TGTGCCAGCAGCGACCTAACAGCTTTAGATGAGCAGTTCTTC.

This clonotype was recorded a few times. The chain is built from TRBV5-1 and TRBJ2-1; perhaps TRBD1 as D (5 bases). The CDR3 contains 14 residues. Germline values: CDR1 SGHRS, CDR2 YFSETQ. V shed 3 bases and J shed 1 base, with 8 bases lying between them. The CDR3: CASSSQVSYNEQFF. In nucleotides, the CDR3 is TGCGCCAGCAGCTCACAGGTTTCCTACAATGAGCAGTTCTTC. Based on the CDR3 plus reference TRBV5-1 and TRBJ2-1, the full variable domain is KAGVTQTPRYLIKTRGQQVTLSCSPISGHRSVSWYQQTPGQGLQFLFEYFSETQRNKGNFPGRFSGRQFSNSRSEMNVSTLELGDSALYLCASSSQVSYNEQFFGPGTRLTVL.

This clonotype was counted a few times. The genes are TRBV7-9 and TRBJ2-7; D tentatively fits TRBD1 or TRBD2 (6 bases each). The V gene lost 1 base and the J gene lost 1 base, with 17 bases spanning the gap. The CDR3 is 17 amino acids. The germline V gene has CDR1 SEHNR and CDR2 FQNEAQ (reference sequence). The CDR3 sequence: CASSLEGGLLASYEQYF. The CDR3 DNA reads TGTGCCAGCAGCTTAGAGGGGGGCTTACTCGCATCCTACGAGCAGTACTTC.

The genes are TRBV6-2 or TRBV6-3 and TRBJ1-5, with D possibly being TRBD1 (6 bases). The CDR3 extends over 14 amino acids. Germline V gene lookup returns CDR1 MNHEY and CDR2 SVGEGT. The germline V and J ends were trimmed by 6 bases and 5 bases, with 14 bases remaining between them. The CDR3 sequence: CASSHKEGDQPQHF. In DNA, the CDR3 is TGTGCCAGCAGCCACAAAGAGGGGGATCAGCCCCAGCATTTT.

This clonotype has a handful of counts. The chain carries TRBV5-1 and TRBJ2-7; TRBD1 is a possible D gene (5 bases). Germline loops: CDR1 SGHRS, CDR2 YFSETQ. This CDR3 spans 13 amino acids. The V end lost 0 bases, the J end lost 3 bases, and 7 bases lay between the germline ends. The CDR3 nucleotides are TGCGCCAGCAGCTTGGAGGACAACTACGAGCAGTACTTC. Encoded protein: CASSLEDNYEQYF.

The sample holds a few counts of this clonotype. The genes are TRBV7-2 and TRBJ2-1; 8 bases align to TRBD1. Germline values: CDR1 SGHTA, CDR2 FQGNSA. Unmatched junction bases numbered 9, after V lost 1 base and J lost 7 bases. The CDR3 runs 16 residues. The DNA of the CDR3 is TGTGCCAGCAGCTTAGGGTGGATGAGACAGGGGAATGAGCAGTTCTTC. Protein sequence: CASSLGWMRQGNEQFF.

This clonotype came up many times. V and J are TRBV7-9 and TRBJ2-1; D possibly corresponds to TRBD1 (5 bases). The ends were cut back, 0 bases at V and 4 bases at J, with 16 bases in the middle. CDR3 length equals 17 residues. From germline, CDR1 is SEHNR and CDR2 FQNEAQ (reference sequence). CDR3 sequence reads: CASSLAAGFGLYNEQFF. CDR3 DNA sequence: TGTGCCAGCAGCTTAGCGGCAGGGTTCGGTCTATACAATGAGCAGTTCTTC.

This clonotype has only a few counts. V and J are TRBV28 and TRBJ2-7; either TRBD1 or TRBD2 may fit D (7 bases each). The germline V gene encodes CDR1 MDHEN and CDR2 SYDVKM. The length of the CDR3 is 16 residues. V shed 6 bases and J shed 4 bases, with 22 bases lying between them. The CDR3 sequence is CASRSDREGVGYEQYF. Here the CDR3 DNA reads TGTGCCAGCAGATCAGACAGGGAGGGTGTGGGTTACGAGCAGTACTTC.

The sample holds many counts of this clonotype. The chain combines TRBV10-3 with TRBJ2-1; 7 bases are shared with TRBD2. CDR3 size: 16 residues. The V gene end was trimmed by 8 bases and the J gene end by 1 base; junction bases not matched to a gene: 11. Germline V gene lookup returns CDR1 ENHRY and CDR2 SYGVKD. The CDR3 region is CAIGSLAEVSYNEQFF. The DNA of the CDR3 is TGTGCCATCGGTAGTCTAGCGGAGGTATCCTACAATGAGCAGTTCTTC.

In this sample, this clonotype turned up many times. This chain's CDR3 is CSVGTGSSSYNEQFF. Written as DNA, the CDR3 is TGCAGCGTCGGAACAGGGAGCAGCTCCTACAATGAGCAGTTCTTC. This chain links TRBV29-1 with TRBJ2-1; D might be TRBD1 (6 bases). This CDR3 spans 15 amino acids. CDR1 is SQVTM and CDR2 is ANQGSEA in the germline V gene. V lost 6 bases and J 0 bases, leaving 15 bases between the germline ends.

There are many counts of this clonotype. This rearrangement joins TRBV7-2 to TRBJ1-6; D uncertain. The CDR3 runs 12 residues. V shed 1 base and J shed 12 bases, with 7 bases lying between them. Germline lookup yields CDR1 SGHTA and CDR2 FQGNSA. CDR3 in DNA: TGTGCCAGCAGCTTAGAAGCGTTACCCCTCCACTTT. Encoded protein: CASSLEALPLHF. Combining the CDR3 with reference TRBV7-2 and TRBJ1-6 gives the whole variable domain GAGVSQSPSNKVTEKGKDVELRCDPISGHTALYWYRQSLGQGLEFLIYFQGNSAPDKSGLPSDRFSAERTGGSVSTLTIQRTQQEDSAVYLCASSLEALPLHFGNGTRLTVT.

This chain links TRBV7-2 with TRBJ2-1, with 8 bases lining up with TRBD1. The germline CDR1 and CDR2 sequences are SGHTA and FQGNSA. The V and J ends lost 3 bases and 8 bases, in that order; junction bases with no gene match: 21. There are 19 residues in the CDR3. The CDR3 sequence is CASSFAASGGSGSRYEQFF. CDR3 coding DNA: TGTGCCAGCAGCTTTGCGGCCTCAGGGGGCTCAGGGTCCCGGTATGAGCAGTTCTTC.

This clonotype has just a few counts. J is TRBJ2-1 and V is TRBV5-4; TRBD2 matches at 10 bases. The germline CDR1 and CDR2 sequences are SGHNT and YYREEE (reference sequence). V was clipped by 2 bases and J by 5 bases; unmatched bases: 7. The CDR3 sequence is 16 residues long. CDR3 sequence (DNA): TGTGCCAGCAGCTTACAACCTAGCGGGGGTGACAATGAGCAGTTCTTC. This gives the protein CASSLQPSGGDNEQFF. The entire variable domain, with the rest obtained from reference TRBV5-4 and TRBJ2-1, is as follows: ETGVTQSPTHLIKTRGQQVTLRCSSQSGHNTVSWYQQALGQGPQFIFQYYREEENGRGNFPPRFSGLQFPNYSSELNVNALELDDSALYLCASSLQPSGGDNEQFFGPGTRLTVL.

The chain is built from TRBV25-1 and TRBJ2-3; 12 positions agree with TRBD2. The CDR3 is made up of 17 amino acids. The germline V gene encodes CDR1 MGHDK and CDR2 SYGVNS. J lost 4 bases, V lost 4 bases, and 9 bases had no gene match. The CDR3 region has the DNA TGTGCCAGCAGTGTCGGAACAACTAGCGGGGGGCCAGATACGCAGTATTTT. Residues: CASSVGTTSGGPDTQYF.

The V gene is TRBV18, the J gene TRBJ2-4, with D possibly matching TRBD1 (6 bases). CDR3 length equals 14 residues. The germline V and J ends were trimmed by 3 bases and 5 bases, with 11 bases remaining between them. CDR1 is KGHSH, CDR2 LQKENI, per germline. The CDR3 spells CASSPQGTQNIQYF. DNA for the CDR3: TGTGCCAGCTCACCTCAGGGGACCCAAAACATTCAGTACTTC.

This clonotype appeared many times. The rearrangement joins TRBV7-6 to TRBJ2-2; no reliable D call. Germline V lookup: CDR1 SGHVS, CDR2 FNYEAQ. The CDR3 is made up of 15 amino acids. Trimming cost V 2 bases and J 3 bases, with 10 bases left between them. In DNA, the CDR3 is TGTGCCAGCAGCTTAAGAGCCTCTGACACCGGGGAGCTGTTTTTT. Translated: CASSLRASDTGELFF.

This clonotype was counted at least ten times. The V gene is TRBV12-3 or TRBV12-4, the J gene TRBJ1-1; no reliable D call. Trimming removed 2 bases at V and 2 bases at J, with 6 bases between. The CDR3 has 13 residues. CDR3 DNA: TGTGCCAGCAGTTTAATGGAAAACACTGAAGCTTTCTTT. Translation gives CASSLMENTEAFF.

This clonotype occurred a few times. This chain uses TRBV28 with TRBJ1-2; D perhaps matches TRBD1 (6 bases). This CDR3 contains 14 residues. Germline V gives CDR1 MDHEN, CDR2 SYDVKM. Trimming shortened V by 3 bases and J by 2 bases, and 10 bases separated the two germline ends. This CDR3 is CASSFPGTNYGYTF. CDR3 coding DNA: TGTGCCAGCAGTTTCCCAGGGACAAACTATGGCTACACCTTC.

This clonotype was counted at least ten times. The chain combines TRBV11-3 with TRBJ2-2, with a tentative D call TRBD2 (6 bases). V was clipped by 5 bases and J by 4 bases, with 14 bases between them. The length of the CDR3 is 15 residues. Germline V gene sequence: CDR1 SGHNT, CDR2 YENEEA. CDR3 residues: CASSPHGGSTGELFF. The CDR3 DNA is TGTGCCAGCAGCCCCCACGGGGGATCCACCGGGGAGCTGTTTTTT.

This clonotype was observed many times. The chain recombines TRBV14 with TRBJ2-7; D not resolved. The V gene's germline CDR1 is SGHDN and CDR2 FVKESK. V lost 4 bases and J lost 5, with 12 bases in between. The CDR3 runs 13 residues. This CDR3 is CASSRSQRNEQYF. In nucleotides, the CDR3 is TGTGCCAGCAGCCGTTCACAGAGGAACGAGCAGTACTTC.

This clonotype was observed a few times. The chain uses TRBV12-3 or TRBV12-4 and TRBJ2-3; D gene uncertain. V was pared by 3 bases and J by 4 bases, with 5 bases between. This CDR3 comprises 12 residues. Written as DNA, the CDR3 is TGTGCCAGCAGTTTCCTCGCAGATACGCAGTATTTT. The encoded protein is CASSFLADTQYF.

V gene TRBV29-1 combines with J gene TRBJ1-1; a weak D match, TRBD1 (6 bases). The length of the CDR3 is 13 residues. V was shortened by 7 bases and J by 1 base, with 13 bases between the two germline ends. From germline, CDR1 is SQVTM and CDR2 ANQGSEA. In nucleotides, the CDR3 is TGCAGCGGTAACAGGGCTCAGAACACTGAAGCTTTCTTT. Its translation: CSGNRAQNTEAFF.

This clonotype has more than one count but fewer than ten. This chain's CDR3 is CASSIQGAYNEQFF. CDR3 DNA: TGTGCCAGTAGTATCCAGGGGGCGTACAATGAGCAGTTCTTC. V gene TRBV19 combines with J gene TRBJ2-1, with 8 nucleotides matching TRBD1. Germline CDR1 reads LNHDA; CDR2 reads SQIVND (reference sequence). CDR3 length: 14 amino acids. With 3 bases clipped from V and 4 bases from J, the junction kept 2 bases outside the gene matches.

This clonotype was detected ten times or more. The chain has TRBV6-5 and TRBJ2-1, with 7 bases identical to TRBD2. V was pared by 0 bases and J by 4 bases, with 3 bases of the junction left unmatched. Germline values: CDR1 MNHEY, CDR2 SVGAGI. The length of the CDR3 is 15 residues. CDR3 coding DNA: TGTGCCAGCAGTTACTCTGCTAGCGGTTACAATGAGCAGTTCTTC. Its translation: CASSYSASGYNEQFF.

Concerning this clonotype: An end of the junction differs from the germline gene, which may be a read error. The rearrangement uses TRBV12-3 or TRBV12-4 and TRBJ2-7; 15 bases match TRBD2. The CDR3 spans 18 residues. This chain's CDR3 is CTSSPGLAGGFSVHEQYF. CDR3 DNA: TGTACCAGCAGTCCGGGACTAGCGGGGGGTTTCTCGGTCCACGAGCAGTACTTC.

This clonotype was seen at least ten times. The V gene is TRBV20-1, the J gene TRBJ1-5; D is unclear. The CDR3 runs 13 residues. Trimming shortened V by 3 bases and J by 6 bases, and 12 bases separated the two germline ends. CDR1 DFQATT and CDR2 SNEGSKA come from the germline V gene (reference sequence). CDR3 residues: CSASWAGGQPQHF. The CDR3 DNA sequence: TGCAGTGCTAGCTGGGCAGGAGGTCAGCCCCAGCATTTT.

DNA for the CDR3: TGTGCCATCAGTGAGCCCGTCGGGGCGGGGGGTCGCCTAAACAACACCGGGGAGCTGTTTTTT. Translated: CAISEPVGAGGRLNNTGELFF. V gene TRBV10-3 combines with J gene TRBJ2-2; 8 bases are a match to TRBD2. The CDR3 totals 21 residues. J was trimmed by 2 bases and V by 2 bases; bases with no gene match: 19. Germline V gene sequence: CDR1 ENHRY, CDR2 SYGVKD.

This clonotype was recorded at least ten times. The genes are TRBV20-1 and TRBJ2-3; D unclear. The V and J ends lost 2 bases and 6 bases respectively, with 12 bases between them. CDR1 and CDR2 (germline): DFQATT, SNEGSKA (reference sequence). There are 13 residues in the CDR3. CDR3 coding DNA: TGCAGTGCTAGATGGCAGGCATTGGATACGCAGTATTTT. This encodes CSARWQALDTQYF.

The chain joins TRBV12-3 or TRBV12-4 to TRBJ2-7, with 11 positions matching TRBD2. There are 15 residues in the CDR3. J gave up 5 bases and V 5 bases, and 8 bases lay outside the gene matches. CDR3 protein: CASSALAGGPDEQYF. The CDR3 DNA follows: TGTGCCAGCAGTGCATTAGCGGGGGGGCCGGACGAGCAGTACTTC.

This clonotype came up many times. The chain employs TRBV12-3 or TRBV12-4 and TRBJ2-1, with D perhaps TRBD2 (6 bases). This CDR3 has 16 amino acids. V was cut by 10 bases and J by 0 bases, with 19 bases left in between. DNA of the CDR3: TGTGCCATCCGGGGGACCGCCGACTTCTCCTACAATGAGCAGTTCTTC. It translates to CAIRGTADFSYNEQFF.